Shown below are 9 T cell receptor beta chains from a single sample sequenced in a study of T cells in Graves' hyperthyroidism and ophthalmopathy. Using RNA transcripts as the source, TCR beta CDR3 regions were amplified. The TCR CDR3 was amplified in a first-round RT-PCR using the HTBI primer set. From the multiplex PCR reads, TCRdb called clonotypes with MiXCR, one entry per CDR3 protein. The repertoire has roughly 380,000 distinct CDR3 sequences, around 13% of them found once; the top ten carry 11%. The specimen was blood. The source of these receptors is a woman aged 60-75 years with Graves' hyperthyroidism.

In its sample, this clonotype was seen a few times. This chain joins TRBV6-5 and TRBJ1-3; tentative D call: TRBD1 (5 bases). This CDR3 comprises 15 residues. The V gene's germline CDR1 is MNHEY and CDR2 SVGAGI. Trimming removed 4 bases from V and 1 base from J, with 11 bases in between. CDR3 loop: CASSFSRVSGNTIYF. The CDR3 nucleotides are TGTGCCAGCAGTTTCTCCAGGGTGTCTGGAAACACCATATATTTT.

This chain connects TRBV6-2 or TRBV6-3 to TRBJ2-5; the match to TRBD2 covers 8 bases. With 7 bases clipped from V and 6 bases from J, the junction kept 13 bases outside the gene matches. The CDR3 is made up of 15 amino acids. Germline V CDR1 and CDR2: MNHEY, SVGEGT. CDR3 in DNA: TGTGCCAGCACCTCACTAGCGGCCATCGGGAAGACCCAGTACTTC. As protein: CASTSLAAIGKTQYF.

This chain uses TRBV9 with TRBJ2-2; the match to TRBD2 covers 10 bases. The trim removed 4 bases at V and 6 bases at J, leaving 6 bases unmatched. The CDR3 loop spans 15 amino acids. Germline CDR1 reads SGDLS; CDR2 reads YYNGEE. For the CDR3, the DNA is TGTGCCAGCAGCTTTGCTAGCGGGAGCGCCGGGGAGCTGTTTTTT. It specifies CASSFASGSAGELFF.

The J gene is TRBJ2-7, the V gene TRBV29-1, with 12 bases aligning to TRBD2. This CDR3 has 17 residues. Germline trimming cut 5 bases from V and 2 bases from J; bases unmatched to any gene: 13. The germline CDR1 and CDR2 sequences are SQVTM and ANQGSEA. The CDR3 region is CSVLGPSGRGQPYEQYF. As DNA, the CDR3 is TGCAGCGTTCTCGGCCCTAGCGGGAGGGGACAACCCTACGAGCAGTACTTC.

This clonotype was seen at least ten times. The chain combines TRBV25-1 with TRBJ1-2; D may be TRBD1 (5 bases). Trimming took off 2 bases at V and 7 bases at J, with 8 bases between the two ends. This CDR3 spans 12 amino acids. Germline CDR1 is MGHDK and CDR2 is SYGVNS. For the CDR3, the DNA is TGTGCCAGCAGTGAACAGGGCTCTGGCTACACCTTC. It specifies CASSEQGSGYTF.

At least ten counts were recorded for this clonotype. CDR3 nucleotide sequence: TGTGCCAGCAGTGAACTGACTTCCCGAAGCGGGGAGCTGTTTTTT. The encoded protein is CASSELTSRSGELFF. The J gene is TRBJ2-2, the V gene TRBV2; no definite D call. V lost 2 bases and J lost 7, with 14 bases in between. This CDR3 comprises 15 residues. Germline loops: CDR1 SNHLY, CDR2 FYNNEI.

This clonotype was seen at least ten times. The rearrangement joins TRBV15 to TRBJ1-5; tentative D call: TRBD1 (5 bases). The V and J ends lost 4 bases and 7 bases respectively, with 11 bases between them. Germline lookup yields CDR1 LNHNV and CDR2 YYDKDF (reference sequence). This CDR3 is built from 13 residues. CDR3 coding DNA: TGTGCCACCAGCATAAAGACAGACCAGCCCCAGCATTTT. Translating gives CATSIKTDQPQHF.

This clonotype was detected many times. The chain couples TRBV19 to TRBJ2-1; no reliable D call. V was cut by 3 bases and J by 0 bases, with 12 bases left in between. The CDR3 loop spans 16 amino acids. Germline CDR1 is LNHDA and CDR2 is SQIVND (reference sequence). For the CDR3, the DNA is TGTGCCAGTAGTATCACCGCCCCAAGCTCCTACAATGAGCAGTTCTTC. Encoded protein: CASSITAPSSYNEQFF.

In its sample, this clonotype was seen a few times. This CDR3 is CASSLSDGGEQYF. DNA of the CDR3: TGTGCCAGCAGCTTGTCGGATGGAGGGGAGCAGTACTTC. The V gene is TRBV5-5, the J gene TRBJ2-7; D might be TRBD2 (6 bases). The ends were cut back, 1 base at V and 7 bases at J, with 12 bases in the middle. The CDR3 covers 13 residues. Germline V gene data show CDR1 as SGHKS and CDR2 as YYEKEE (reference sequence).